This TCR beta chain is drawn from a study of cytomegalovirus exposure and HLA in healthy donors. Findings and caveats of the study: In a later analysis, common viral pathogens appeared linked to several of the most significant clusters. A later analysis showed that HLA-associated TCR beta chains had undergone more clonal expansion than equally common others. The classifier reportedly diagnosed cytomegalovirus status with high specificity and sensitivity.

13 Jbeta primers and 60 Vbeta primers were used for the PCR. Produced via immunoSEQ multiplex PCR; TCRdb's table is partial and in-frame only. The sample shows about 130,000 clones, around four fifths of them seen only once. Remarks on this clone: What it recognizes is unknown.

The sequenced sample was PBMCs. The receptor's source is a man aged 30-40 years in good health and CMV-seronegative.

CDR3 protein: CASTLSGQPNYEQYF. As DNA, the CDR3 is TGTGCCAGCACCCTTTCGGGACAGCCAAACTACGAGCAGTACTTC. The chain uses TRBV7-2 and TRBJ2-7; 7 bases fit TRBD1. The CDR3 loop spans 15 amino acids. Germline values: CDR1 SGHTA, CDR2 FQGNSA. J was trimmed by 3 bases and V by 7 bases; bases with no gene match: 12.